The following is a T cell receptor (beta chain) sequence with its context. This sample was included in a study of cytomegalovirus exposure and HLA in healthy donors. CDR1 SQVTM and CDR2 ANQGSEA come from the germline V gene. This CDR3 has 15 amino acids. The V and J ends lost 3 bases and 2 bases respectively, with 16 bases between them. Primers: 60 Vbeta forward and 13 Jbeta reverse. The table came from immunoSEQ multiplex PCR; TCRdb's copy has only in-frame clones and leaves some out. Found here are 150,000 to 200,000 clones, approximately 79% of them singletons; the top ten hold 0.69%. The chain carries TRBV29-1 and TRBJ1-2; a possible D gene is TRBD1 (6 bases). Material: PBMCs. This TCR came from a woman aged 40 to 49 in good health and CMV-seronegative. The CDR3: CSVDRQGSANYGYTF. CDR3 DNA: TGCAGCGTTGATCGGCAGGGGTCAGCAAACTATGGCTACACCTTC.